Presented here are 23 T cell receptor beta chains from one specimen sequenced in a study of blood T cell repertoires in COVID-19. Clones were read by immunoSEQ multiplex PCR, and TCRdb kept only the in-frame ones, dropping some. The repertoire has some 400,000 clones, 70% to 90% of them found once; the top ten carry about 2.9%. Sequencing input: peripheral blood. These receptors were collected from a human donor in a cohort sampled during active COVID-19.

As for this clone: Other nucleotide sequences from this sample produce the same CDR3. This rearrangement joins TRBV19 to TRBJ1-1; D perhaps matches TRBD1 (5 bases). V was pared by 4 bases and J by 2 bases, with 8 bases between. The CDR3 totals 13 residues. CDR1 and CDR2 from the germline V gene are LNHDA and SQIVND (reference sequence). The CDR3 DNA follows: TGTGCCAGTAGTACGACAGAAAACACTGAAGCTTTCTTT. This gives the protein CASSTTENTEAFF.

This chain links TRBV9 with TRBJ2-3; D is perhaps TRBD2 (6 bases). The V gene lost 0 bases and the J gene lost 2 bases, with 13 bases spanning the gap. The CDR3 contains 16 residues. CDR1 and CDR2 from the germline V gene are SGDLS and YYNGEE. The CDR3, as DNA: TGTGCCAGCAGCGTAGGGACGGGACTTGTCACAGATACGCAGTATTTT. Its translation: CASSVGTGLVTDTQYF.

The rearrangement links TRBV5-4 to TRBJ2-7, with 7 positions matching TRBD1. This CDR3 is built from 13 residues. The germline CDR1 and CDR2 sequences are SGHNT and YYREEE (reference sequence). V gave up 0 bases and J gave up 5 bases; unmatched junction bases: 2. CDR3 in DNA: TGTGCCAGCAGCTTGGCCGGGACAGACGAGCAGTACTTC. Translating gives CASSLAGTDEQYF.

CDR3 amino acids: CASSPPGTGGPGGYTF. For the CDR3, the DNA is TGCGCCAGCAGCCCTCCGGGGACAGGGGGCCCTGGTGGCTACACCTTC. V gene TRBV4-1 combines with J gene TRBJ1-2; the match to TRBD1 covers 12 bases. CDR1 is MGHRA and CDR2 is YSYEKL in the germline V gene. V shed 4 bases and J 7 bases; nucleotides not matched to a gene: 10. The CDR3 has 16 amino acids.

CDR3 coding DNA: TGTGCCAGCACCACCGGGGGTCAGCCCCAGCATTTT. It specifies CASTTGGQPQHF. This chain links TRBV28 with TRBJ1-5; D is perhaps TRBD1 (5 bases). From germline, CDR1 is MDHEN and CDR2 SYDVKM. The germline V and J ends were trimmed by 7 bases and 6 bases, with 10 bases remaining between them. This CDR3 comprises 12 residues.

The table lists this clone with a few counts. The genes are TRBV30 and TRBJ2-3, with D perhaps matching TRBD1 (7 bases). Germline V gene sequence: CDR1 GTSNPN, CDR2 SVGIG (reference sequence). V was clipped by 4 bases and J by 9 bases, with 20 bases between them. This CDR3 is 14 amino acids long. The CDR3 DNA reads as TGTGCCTGGACACGGCAGGGGGTCGGGGGAACGCAGTATTTT. Protein sequence: CAWTRQGVGGTQYF.

The chain employs TRBV11-2 and TRBJ2-2, with D unclear. The CDR3 length is 13 residues. V was trimmed by 8 bases and J by 2 bases, leaving 9 bases between them. Germline loops: CDR1 SGHAT, CDR2 FQNNGV. As DNA, the CDR3 is TGTGCCAGCCGAACTACTAACACCGGGGAGCTGTTTTTT. Its translation is CASRTTNTGELFF.

The V call is TRBV19, the J call TRBJ1-2; no clear D. Deletions cut 1 base from V and 4 bases from J, with 19 bases between. The CDR3 is made up of 17 amino acids. Germline V gene sequence: CDR1 LNHDA, CDR2 SQIVND (reference sequence). The CDR3 DNA reads TGTGCCAGTAGTATAGGTGGAAGGGATCCGACTATCTATGGCTACACCTTC. Residues: CASSIGGRDPTIYGYTF. The entire variable domain, with the rest obtained from reference TRBV19 and TRBJ1-2, is as follows: DGGITQSPKYLFRKEGQNVTLSCEQNLNHDAMYWYRQDPGQGLRLIYYSQIVNDFQKGDIAEGYSVSREKKESFPLTVTSAQKNPTAFYLCASSIGGRDPTIYGYTFGSGTRLTVV.

Here the CDR3 reads CASSEPRDRKRNTDTQYF. The CDR3 coding sequence is TGTGCCAGCAGTGAGCCCCGGGACAGAAAAAGGAATACAGATACGCAGTATTTT. The chain uses TRBV25-1 and TRBJ2-3, with 7 bases matching TRBD1. The CDR3 runs 18 residues. Germline V gives CDR1 MGHDK, CDR2 SYGVNS. J lost 3 bases, V lost 3 bases, and 15 bases had no gene match. Full variable domain (rest looked up from reference TRBV25-1 and TRBJ2-3): EADIYQTPRYLVIGTGKKITLECSQTMGHDKMYWYQQDPGMELHLIHYSYGVNSTEKGDLSSESTVSRIRTEHFPLTLESARPSHTSQYLCASSEPRDRKRNTDTQYFGPGTRLTVL.

The chain joins TRBV5-1 to TRBJ2-1, with TRBD2 identical over 10 bases. The CDR3 extends over 16 amino acids. Trimming cost V 7 bases and J 0 bases; bases outside gene matches: 7. Germline CDR1 SGHRS, CDR2 YFSETQ. The CDR3 bases are TGCGCCAGCGAAGATACTAGCGGGAACTCCTACAATGAGCAGTTCTTC. Encoded protein: CASEDTSGNSYNEQFF. Complete variable domain (other parts from reference TRBV5-1 and TRBJ2-1): KAGVTQTPRYLIKTRGQQVTLSCSPISGHRSVSWYQQTPGQGLQFLFEYFSETQRNKGNFPGRFSGRQFSNSRSEMNVSTLELGDSALYLCASEDTSGNSYNEQFFGPGTRLTVL.

This chain links TRBV9 with TRBJ2-1; 8 bases are a match to TRBD1. Trimming took 4 bases from V and 12 from J; bases not matched to a gene: 15. Germline CDR1 reads SGDLS; CDR2 reads YYNGEE. CDR3 size: 15 residues. CDR3 bases: TGTGCCAGCAGCTTTGATACGTCAGGGGGCCGAGGGCAGTTCTTC. Encoded protein: CASSFDTSGGRGQFF. The entire variable domain, with the rest obtained from reference TRBV9 and TRBJ2-1, is as follows: DSGVTQTPKHLITATGQRVTLRCSPRSGDLSVYWYQQSLDQGLQFLIQYYNGEERAKGNILERFSAQQFPDLHSELNLSSLELGDSALYFCASSFDTSGGRGQFFGPGTRLTVL.

The chain uses TRBV6-2 or TRBV6-3 and TRBJ2-1, with TRBD2 matching over 13 bases. The CDR3 totals 18 residues. Germline trimming cut 4 bases from V and 5 bases from J; bases unmatched to any gene: 11. Germline V CDR1 and CDR2: MNHEY, SVGEGT. The CDR3 DNA reads as TGTGCCAGCAGTTCCGCAATACTAGCGGGAGGGACCAACAATGAGCAGTTCTTC. It translates to CASSSAILAGGTNNEQFF.

For the CDR3, the DNA is TGTGCCAGCAATTCCGGGACAGTGACCGGGGAGCTGTTTTTT. This sequence encodes CASNSGTVTGELFF. The rearrangement joins TRBV6-5 to TRBJ2-2; 7 nucleotides match TRBD1. The germline V gene encodes CDR1 MNHEY and CDR2 SVGAGI. This CDR3 region has 14 residues. The junction had 7 bases not matched to a gene; V was cut back by 7 bases and J by 5 bases.

The chain recombines TRBV7-7 with TRBJ2-7; D is unresolved. The CDR3 is 13 residues long. Per the germline V gene, CDR1 is SSHAT and CDR2 is FNYEAQ (reference sequence). The germline V and J ends were trimmed by 1 base and 3 bases, with 7 bases remaining between them. The CDR3 reads CASSLEAGYEQYF. The CDR3 DNA sequence: TGTGCCAGCAGCTTAGAAGCAGGCTACGAGCAGTACTTC.

The rearrangement uses TRBV4-1 and TRBJ2-7, with a possible D match to TRBD1 (5 bases). The CDR3 extends over 15 amino acids. From germline, CDR1 is MGHRA and CDR2 YSYEKL. V lost 0 bases and J lost 5, with 14 bases in between. CDR3 amino acids: CASSQEGQGQHEQYF. The DNA for the CDR3 is TGCGCCAGCAGCCAAGAAGGCCAGGGCCAGCACGAGCAGTACTTC.

The chain combines TRBV10-3 with TRBJ2-7; possibly TRBD1 for D (6 bases). In germline, CDR1 is ENHRY, CDR2 SYGVKD. The CDR3 extends over 15 amino acids. V lost 3 bases and J lost 1, with 13 bases in between. CDR3 in DNA: TGTGCCATCAGTGACCCACAGGGCGTGTCCTACGAGCAGTACTTC. This translates into CAISDPQGVSYEQYF.

The chain employs TRBV6-5 and TRBJ1-1; D might be TRBD1 (5 bases). Germline-derived CDR1 and CDR2 are MNHEY and SVGAGI. This CDR3 spans 14 amino acids. Trimming took off 6 bases at V and 4 bases at J, with 15 bases between the two ends. In DNA, the CDR3 is TGTGCCAGCAGGGTCCCTTCCCAGGGCACTGAAGCTTTCTTT. Amino acids: CASRVPSQGTEAFF.

The chain has TRBV27 and TRBJ1-6, with TRBD1 identical over 8 bases. Germline CDR1 and CDR2: MNHEY and SMNVEV (reference sequence). This CDR3 contains 15 residues. Germline trimming cut 4 bases from V and 10 bases from J; bases unmatched to any gene: 9. The CDR3: CASSSKTGVGSPLHF. For the CDR3, the DNA is TGTGCCAGCAGTTCGAAGACAGGGGTGGGGTCACCCCTCCACTTT.

The chain has TRBV6-6 and TRBJ1-5, with D possibly matching TRBD1 (6 bases). This CDR3 contains 17 residues. Trimming removed 5 bases from V and 1 base from J, with 18 bases in between. Germline loops: CDR1 MNHNY, CDR2 SVGAGI (reference sequence). In nucleotides, the CDR3 is TGTGCCAGCAGTCGATACCCACCTACAGGGAGCAATCAGCCCCAGCATTTT. Residues: CASSRYPPTGSNQPQHF.

The CDR3 coding sequence is TGCAGCGTTGGCGGACAGGGGGGGAACACTGAAGCTTTCTTT. Amino acid sequence: CSVGGQGGNTEAFF. V is TRBV29-1 and J is TRBJ1-1; 10 bases match TRBD1. Germline CDR1 reads SQVTM; CDR2 reads ANQGSEA. There are 14 residues in the CDR3. J was trimmed by 1 base and V by 4 bases; bases with no gene match: 3.

In DNA, the CDR3 is TGTGCCAGCAGCCACCGCGGGACTAGGTTAGGAGAGACCCAGTACTTC. Translation: CASSHRGTRLGETQYF. V is TRBV3-1 (or the pseudogene TRBV3-2) and J is TRBJ2-5, with 8 bases lining up with TRBD2. CDR3 size: 16 residues. Trimming removed 3 bases from V and 4 bases from J; junction bases left unmatched: 10. The germline V gene has CDR1 LGHDT and CDR2 YNNKEL (reference sequence).

V usage is TRBV11-2 and J usage is TRBJ2-7; the match to TRBD2 covers 8 bases. The CDR3 is made up of 15 amino acids. The trim removed 0 bases at V and 3 bases at J, leaving 4 bases unmatched. The germline gives CDR1 SGHAT, CDR2 FQNNGV. As DNA, the CDR3 is TGTGCCAGCAGCTTAGATAGCGGGACGCTCTACGAGCAGTACTTC. Translating it yields CASSLDSGTLYEQYF.

The chain links TRBV5-6 to TRBJ1-5, with a tentative D call TRBD1 (6 bases). The V gene lost 3 bases and the J gene lost 8 bases, with 21 bases spanning the gap. Germline loops: CDR1 SGHDT, CDR2 YYEEEE. The CDR3 totals 16 residues. CDR3 protein: CASSWGPTGDLEPQHF. The CDR3 nucleotides are TGTGCCAGCAGCTGGGGCCCGACAGGTGATCTGGAGCCCCAGCATTTT.